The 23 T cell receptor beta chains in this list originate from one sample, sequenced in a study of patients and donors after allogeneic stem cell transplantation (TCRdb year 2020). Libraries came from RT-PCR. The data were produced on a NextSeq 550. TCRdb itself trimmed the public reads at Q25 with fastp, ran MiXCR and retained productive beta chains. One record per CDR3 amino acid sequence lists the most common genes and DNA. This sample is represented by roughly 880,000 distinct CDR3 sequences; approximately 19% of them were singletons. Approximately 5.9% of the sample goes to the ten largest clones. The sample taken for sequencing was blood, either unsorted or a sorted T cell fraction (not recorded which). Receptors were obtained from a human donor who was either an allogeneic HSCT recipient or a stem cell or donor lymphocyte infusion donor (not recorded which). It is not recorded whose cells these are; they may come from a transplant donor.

CDR3 sequence: CASSQDPRATGELFF. The CDR3 nucleotides are TGTGCCAGCAGCCAAGATCCCAGGGCCACCGGGGAGCTGTTTTTT. This chain links TRBV14 with TRBJ2-2; D is possibly TRBD1 (5 bases). In germline, CDR1 is SGHDN, CDR2 FVKESK. V was shortened by 0 bases and J by 4 bases, with 9 bases between the two germline ends. The CDR3 is 15 amino acids.

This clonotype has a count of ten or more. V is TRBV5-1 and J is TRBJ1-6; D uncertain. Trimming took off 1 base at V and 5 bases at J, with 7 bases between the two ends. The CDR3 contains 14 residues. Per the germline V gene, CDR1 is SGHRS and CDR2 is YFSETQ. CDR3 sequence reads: CASSLSTDNSPLHF. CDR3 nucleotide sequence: TGCGCCAGCAGCTTGTCTACGGATAATTCACCCCTCCACTTT. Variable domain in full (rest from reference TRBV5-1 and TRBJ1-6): KAGVTQTPRYLIKTRGQQVTLSCSPISGHRSVSWYQQTPGQGLQFLFEYFSETQRNKGNFPGRFSGRQFSNSRSEMNVSTLELGDSALYLCASSLSTDNSPLHFGNGTRLTVT.

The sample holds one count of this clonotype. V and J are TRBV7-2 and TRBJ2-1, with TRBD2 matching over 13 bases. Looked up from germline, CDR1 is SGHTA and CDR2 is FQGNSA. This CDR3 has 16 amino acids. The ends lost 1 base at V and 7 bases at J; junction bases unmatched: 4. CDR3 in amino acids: CASSLELAGGTNEQFF. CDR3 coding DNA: TGTGCCAGCAGCTTAGAACTAGCGGGAGGGACGAATGAGCAGTTCTTC.

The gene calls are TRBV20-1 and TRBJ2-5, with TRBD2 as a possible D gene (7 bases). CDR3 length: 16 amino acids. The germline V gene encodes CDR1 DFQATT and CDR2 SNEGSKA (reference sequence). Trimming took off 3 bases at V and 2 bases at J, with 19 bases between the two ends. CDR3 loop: CSARVRAAGAQETQYF. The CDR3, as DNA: TGCAGTGCTAGGGTCCGGGCGGCGGGGGCACAAGAGACCCAGTACTTC.

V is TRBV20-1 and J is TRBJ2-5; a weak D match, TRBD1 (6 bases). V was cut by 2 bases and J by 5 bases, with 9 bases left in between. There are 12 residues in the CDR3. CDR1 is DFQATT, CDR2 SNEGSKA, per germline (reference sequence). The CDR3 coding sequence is TGCAGTGCTAGAAGGGGGTCGGAGACCCAGTACTTC. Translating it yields CSARRGSETQYF.

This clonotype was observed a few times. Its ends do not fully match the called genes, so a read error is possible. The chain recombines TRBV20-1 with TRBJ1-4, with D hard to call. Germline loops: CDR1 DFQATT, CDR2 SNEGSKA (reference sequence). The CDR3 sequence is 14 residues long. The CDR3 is CSARDPAVNEKELF. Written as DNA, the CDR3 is TGCAGTGCTAGAGATCCGGCCGTCAATGAAAAAGAGCTTTTT.

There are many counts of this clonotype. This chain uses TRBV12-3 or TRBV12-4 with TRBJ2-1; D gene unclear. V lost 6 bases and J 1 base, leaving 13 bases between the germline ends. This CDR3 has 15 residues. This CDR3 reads CASSPPETSYNEQFF. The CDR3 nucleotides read TGTGCCAGCAGCCCTCCGGAAACTTCCTACAATGAGCAGTTCTTC.

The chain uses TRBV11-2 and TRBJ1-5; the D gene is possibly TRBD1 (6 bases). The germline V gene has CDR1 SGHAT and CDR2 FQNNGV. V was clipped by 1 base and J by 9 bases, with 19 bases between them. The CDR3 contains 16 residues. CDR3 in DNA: TGTGCCAGCAGCTTAGGGGGGACATCCGGGAACGCGCCCCAGCATTTT. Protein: CASSLGGTSGNAPQHF.

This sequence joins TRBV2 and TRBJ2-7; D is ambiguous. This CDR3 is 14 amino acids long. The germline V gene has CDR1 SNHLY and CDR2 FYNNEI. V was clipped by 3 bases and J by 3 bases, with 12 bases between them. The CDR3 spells CASSDPGDHYEQYF. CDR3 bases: TGTGCCAGCAGTGACCCCGGCGACCACTACGAGCAGTACTTC.

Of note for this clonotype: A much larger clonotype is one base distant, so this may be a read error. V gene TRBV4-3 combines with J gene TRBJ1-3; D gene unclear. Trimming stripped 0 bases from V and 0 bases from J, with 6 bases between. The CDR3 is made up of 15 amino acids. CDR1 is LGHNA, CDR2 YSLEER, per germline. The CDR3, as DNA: TGCGCCAGCAGCCAAGAATGGGACTCTGGAAACACCATATATTTT. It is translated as CASSQEWDSGNTIYF.

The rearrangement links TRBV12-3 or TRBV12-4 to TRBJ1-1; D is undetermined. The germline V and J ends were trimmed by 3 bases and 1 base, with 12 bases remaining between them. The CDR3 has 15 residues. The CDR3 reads CASSLNGEANTEAFF. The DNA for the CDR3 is TGTGCCAGCAGTTTGAATGGGGAGGCGAACACTGAAGCTTTCTTT.

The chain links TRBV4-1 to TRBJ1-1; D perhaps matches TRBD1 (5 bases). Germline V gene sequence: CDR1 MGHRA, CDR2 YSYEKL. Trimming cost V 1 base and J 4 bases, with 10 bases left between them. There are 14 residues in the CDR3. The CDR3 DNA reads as TGCGCCAGCAGCCAAGCCGTGGGGACCACTGAAGCTTTCTTT. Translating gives CASSQAVGTTEAFF.

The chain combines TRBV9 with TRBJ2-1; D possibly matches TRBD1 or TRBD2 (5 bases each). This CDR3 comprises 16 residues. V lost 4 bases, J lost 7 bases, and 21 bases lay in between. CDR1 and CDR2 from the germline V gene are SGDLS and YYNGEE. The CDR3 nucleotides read TGTGCCAGCAGCCCCCGGGGCGGTATGAGGTTTAATGAGCAGTTCTTC. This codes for CASSPRGGMRFNEQFF.

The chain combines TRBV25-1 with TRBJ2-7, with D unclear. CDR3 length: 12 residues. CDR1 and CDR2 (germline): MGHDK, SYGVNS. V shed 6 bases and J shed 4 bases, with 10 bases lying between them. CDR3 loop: CASRDLSYEQYF. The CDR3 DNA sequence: TGTGCCAGCAGGGACCTGTCTTACGAGCAGTACTTC.

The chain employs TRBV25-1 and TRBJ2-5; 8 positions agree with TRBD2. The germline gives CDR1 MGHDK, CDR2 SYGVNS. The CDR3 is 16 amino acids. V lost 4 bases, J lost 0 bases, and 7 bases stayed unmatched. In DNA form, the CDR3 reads TGTGCCAGCAGTGGCGGGGGGATCCGGTACCAAGAGACCCAGTACTTC. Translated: CASSGGGIRYQETQYF.

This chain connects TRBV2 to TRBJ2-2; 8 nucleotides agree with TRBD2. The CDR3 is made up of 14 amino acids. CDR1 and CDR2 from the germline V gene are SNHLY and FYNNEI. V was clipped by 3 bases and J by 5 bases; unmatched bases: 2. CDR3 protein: CASSDIAGTGELFF. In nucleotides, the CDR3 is TGTGCCAGCAGTGACATAGCGGGGACCGGGGAGCTGTTTTTT.

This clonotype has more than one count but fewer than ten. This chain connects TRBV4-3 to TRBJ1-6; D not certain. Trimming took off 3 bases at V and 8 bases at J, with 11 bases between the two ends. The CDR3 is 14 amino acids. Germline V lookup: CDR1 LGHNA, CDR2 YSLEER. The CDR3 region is CASSQWLADSPLHF. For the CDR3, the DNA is TGCGCCAGCAGCCAGTGGCTTGCTGATTCACCCCTCCACTTT.

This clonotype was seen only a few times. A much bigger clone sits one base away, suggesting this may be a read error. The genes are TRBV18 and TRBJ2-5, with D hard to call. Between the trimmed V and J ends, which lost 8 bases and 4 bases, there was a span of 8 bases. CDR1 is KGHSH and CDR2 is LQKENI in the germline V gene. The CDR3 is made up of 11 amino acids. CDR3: CASSPIETQYF. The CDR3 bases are TGTGCCAGCAGCCCCATAGAGACCCAGTACTTC.

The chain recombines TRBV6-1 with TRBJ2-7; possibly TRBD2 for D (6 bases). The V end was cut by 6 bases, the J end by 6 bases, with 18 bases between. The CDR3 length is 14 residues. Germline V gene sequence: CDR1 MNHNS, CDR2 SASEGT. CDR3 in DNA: TGTGCCAGCAGCACTCGGGGGAGTACGGGCGAGCAGTACTTC. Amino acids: CASSTRGSTGEQYF.

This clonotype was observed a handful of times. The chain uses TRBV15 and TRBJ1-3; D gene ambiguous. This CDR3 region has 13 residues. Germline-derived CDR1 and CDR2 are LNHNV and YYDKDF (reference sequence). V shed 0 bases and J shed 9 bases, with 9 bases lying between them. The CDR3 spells CATSRDPMGTIYF. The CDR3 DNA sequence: TGTGCCACCAGCAGAGATCCCATGGGCACCATATATTTT. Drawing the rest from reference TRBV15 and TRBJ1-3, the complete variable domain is DAMVIQNPRYQVTQFGKPVTLSCSQTLNHNVMYWYQQKSSQAPKLLFHYYDKDFNNEADTPDNFQSRRPNTSFCFLDIRSPGLGDTAMYLCATSRDPMGTIYFGEGSWLTVV.

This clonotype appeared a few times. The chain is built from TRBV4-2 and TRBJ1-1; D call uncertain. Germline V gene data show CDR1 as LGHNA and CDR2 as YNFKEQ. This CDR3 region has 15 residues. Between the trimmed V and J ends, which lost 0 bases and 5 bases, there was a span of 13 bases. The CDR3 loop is CASSQEEAGETEAFF. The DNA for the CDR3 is TGTGCCAGCAGCCAAGAAGAAGCCGGGGAGACTGAAGCTTTCTTT.

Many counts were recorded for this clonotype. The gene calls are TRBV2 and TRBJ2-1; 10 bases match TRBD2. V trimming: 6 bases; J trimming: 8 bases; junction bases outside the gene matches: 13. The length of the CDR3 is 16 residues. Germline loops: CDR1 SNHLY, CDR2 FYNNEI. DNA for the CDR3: TGTGCCAGCAGCCCTTTACTAGCGGGGTCATTGTATGAGCAGTTCTTC. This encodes CASSPLLAGSLYEQFF.

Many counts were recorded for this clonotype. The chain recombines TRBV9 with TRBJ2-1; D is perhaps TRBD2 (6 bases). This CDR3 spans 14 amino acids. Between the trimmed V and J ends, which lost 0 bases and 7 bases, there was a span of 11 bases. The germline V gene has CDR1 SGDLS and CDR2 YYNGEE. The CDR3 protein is CASSVAGEKNEQFF. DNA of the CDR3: TGTGCCAGCAGCGTAGCGGGAGAGAAGAATGAGCAGTTCTTC.